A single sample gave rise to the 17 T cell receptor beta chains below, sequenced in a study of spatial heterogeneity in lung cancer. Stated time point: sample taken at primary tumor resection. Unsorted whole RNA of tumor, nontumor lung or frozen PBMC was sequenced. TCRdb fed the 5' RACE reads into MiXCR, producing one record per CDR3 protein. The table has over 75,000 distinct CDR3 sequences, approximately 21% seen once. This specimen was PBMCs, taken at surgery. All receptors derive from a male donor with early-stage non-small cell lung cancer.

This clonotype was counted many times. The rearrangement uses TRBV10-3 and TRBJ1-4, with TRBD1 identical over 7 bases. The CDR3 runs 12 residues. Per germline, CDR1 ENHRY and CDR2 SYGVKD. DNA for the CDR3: TGTGCGATCCGCCAGGGGGATGAAAAACTGTTTTTT. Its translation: CAIRQGDEKLFF.

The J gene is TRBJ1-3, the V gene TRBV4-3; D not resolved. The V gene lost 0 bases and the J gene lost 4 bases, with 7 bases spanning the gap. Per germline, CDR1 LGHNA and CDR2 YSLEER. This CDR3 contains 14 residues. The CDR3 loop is CASSQDLQGNTIYF. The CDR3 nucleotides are TGCGCCAGCAGCCAAGACCTACAAGGAAACACCATATATTTT.

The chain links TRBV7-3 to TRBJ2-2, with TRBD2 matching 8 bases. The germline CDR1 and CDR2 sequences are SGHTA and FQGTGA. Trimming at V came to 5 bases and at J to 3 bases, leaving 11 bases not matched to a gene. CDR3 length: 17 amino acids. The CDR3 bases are TGTGCCAGCAGCCCCCGGGGCACTAGCGGCTACACCGGGGAGCTGTTTTTT. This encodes CASSPRGTSGYTGELFF.

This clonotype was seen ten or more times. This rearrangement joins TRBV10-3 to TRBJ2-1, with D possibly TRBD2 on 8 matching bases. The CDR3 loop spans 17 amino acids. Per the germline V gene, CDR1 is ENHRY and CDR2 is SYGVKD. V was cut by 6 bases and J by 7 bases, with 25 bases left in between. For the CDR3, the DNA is TGTGCCATCAGGGAGGAGAGCGGGGGACAGTTTAGGAATGAGCAGTTCTTC. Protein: CAIREESGGQFRNEQFF.

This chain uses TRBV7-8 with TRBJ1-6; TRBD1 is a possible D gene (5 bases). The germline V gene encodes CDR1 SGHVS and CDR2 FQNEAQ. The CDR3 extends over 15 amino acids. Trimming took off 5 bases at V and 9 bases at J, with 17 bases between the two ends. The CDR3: CASSAPGRRISPLHF. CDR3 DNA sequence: TGTGCCAGCAGCGCGCCGGGACGTAGAATTTCACCCCTCCACTTT.

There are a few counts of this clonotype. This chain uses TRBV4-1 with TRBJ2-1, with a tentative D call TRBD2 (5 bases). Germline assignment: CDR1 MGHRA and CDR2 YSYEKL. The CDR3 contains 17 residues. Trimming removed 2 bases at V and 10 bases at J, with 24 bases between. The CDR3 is CASSQSPPVYRTGEQFF. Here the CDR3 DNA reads TGCGCCAGCAGCCAAAGCCCCCCGGTCTACCGGACTGGGGAGCAGTTCTTC.

CDR3 protein: CASSFDRSDPHEQYF. DNA of the CDR3: TGTGCCAGCAGCTTCGACCGGTCCGACCCTCACGAGCAGTACTTC. The chain has TRBV7-9 and TRBJ2-7; D unclear. The germline V and J ends were trimmed by 3 bases and 5 bases, with 17 bases remaining between them. There are 15 residues in the CDR3. Germline lookup yields CDR1 SEHNR and CDR2 FQNEAQ (reference sequence).

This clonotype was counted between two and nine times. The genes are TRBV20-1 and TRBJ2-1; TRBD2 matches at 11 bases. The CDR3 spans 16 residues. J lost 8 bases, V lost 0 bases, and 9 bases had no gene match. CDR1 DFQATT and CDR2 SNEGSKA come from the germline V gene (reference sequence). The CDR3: CSARDWGSGGADEQFF. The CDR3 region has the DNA TGCAGTGCTAGAGATTGGGGTAGCGGGGGGGCCGATGAGCAGTTCTTC.

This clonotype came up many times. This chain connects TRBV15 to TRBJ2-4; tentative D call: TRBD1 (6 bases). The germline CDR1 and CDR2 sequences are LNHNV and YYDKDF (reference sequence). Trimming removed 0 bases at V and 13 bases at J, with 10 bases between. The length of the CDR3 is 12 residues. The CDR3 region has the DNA TGTGCCACCAGCAGAGAACCGGGACAACAGTACTTC. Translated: CATSREPGQQYF.

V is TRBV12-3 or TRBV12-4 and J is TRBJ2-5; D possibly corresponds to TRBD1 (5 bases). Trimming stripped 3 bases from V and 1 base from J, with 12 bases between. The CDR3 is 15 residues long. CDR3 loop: CASSFLAGPQETQYF. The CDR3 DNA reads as TGTGCCAGCAGTTTTCTGGCAGGGCCCCAAGAGACCCAGTACTTC.

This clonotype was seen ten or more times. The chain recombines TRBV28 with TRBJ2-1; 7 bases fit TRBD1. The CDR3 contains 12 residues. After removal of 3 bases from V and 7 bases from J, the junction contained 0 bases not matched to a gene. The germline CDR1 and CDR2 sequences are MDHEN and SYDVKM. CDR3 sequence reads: CASSLTGNEQFF. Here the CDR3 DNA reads TGTGCCAGCAGTTTGACAGGGAATGAGCAGTTCTTC.

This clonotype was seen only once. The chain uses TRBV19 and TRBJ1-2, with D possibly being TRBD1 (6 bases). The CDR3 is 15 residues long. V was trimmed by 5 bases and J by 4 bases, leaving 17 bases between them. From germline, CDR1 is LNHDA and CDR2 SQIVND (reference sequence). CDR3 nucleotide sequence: TGTGCCAGTAGTTCTCGTGGGACACCCATCTATGGCTACACCTTC. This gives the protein CASSSRGTPIYGYTF.

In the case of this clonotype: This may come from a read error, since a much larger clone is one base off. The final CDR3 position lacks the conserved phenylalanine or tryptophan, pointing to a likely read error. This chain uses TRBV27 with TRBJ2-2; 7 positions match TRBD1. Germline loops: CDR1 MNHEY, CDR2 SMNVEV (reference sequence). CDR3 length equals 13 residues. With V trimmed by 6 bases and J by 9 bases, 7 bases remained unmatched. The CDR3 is CASRHRGARELFS. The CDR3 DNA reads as TGTGCCAGCAGGCACAGGGGAGCGCGGGAGCTGTTTTCT.

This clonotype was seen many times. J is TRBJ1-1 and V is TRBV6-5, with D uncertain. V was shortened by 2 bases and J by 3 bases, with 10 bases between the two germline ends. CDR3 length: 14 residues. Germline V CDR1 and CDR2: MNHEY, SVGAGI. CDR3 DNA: TGTGCCAGCAGTTACGGGTTCGGAGACACTGAAGCTTTCTTT. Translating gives CASSYGFGDTEAFF.

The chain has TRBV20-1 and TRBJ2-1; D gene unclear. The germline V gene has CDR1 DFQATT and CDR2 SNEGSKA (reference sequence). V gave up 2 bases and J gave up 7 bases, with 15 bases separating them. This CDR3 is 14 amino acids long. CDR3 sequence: CSARSPRDFNEQFF. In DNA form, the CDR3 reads TGCAGTGCTAGATCCCCCCGAGACTTTAATGAGCAGTTCTTC.

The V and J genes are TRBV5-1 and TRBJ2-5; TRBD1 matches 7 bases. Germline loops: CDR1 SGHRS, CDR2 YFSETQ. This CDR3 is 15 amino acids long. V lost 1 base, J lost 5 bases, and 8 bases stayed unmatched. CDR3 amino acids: CASSLISGGPETQYF. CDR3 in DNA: TGCGCCAGCAGCTTGATTTCAGGGGGTCCGGAGACCCAGTACTTC. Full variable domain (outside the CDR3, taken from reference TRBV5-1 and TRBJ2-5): KAGVTQTPRYLIKTRGQQVTLSCSPISGHRSVSWYQQTPGQGLQFLFEYFSETQRNKGNFPGRFSGRQFSNSRSEMNVSTLELGDSALYLCASSLISGGPETQYFGPGTRLLVL.

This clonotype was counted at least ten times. The CDR3 nucleotides are TGTGCCAGCAGCTTAGGGGTAGCGGGTACAGATACGCAGTATTTT. This translates into CASSLGVAGTDTQYF. V is TRBV7-9 and J is TRBJ2-3; 7 bases fit TRBD2. The length of the CDR3 is 15 residues. Germline loops: CDR1 SEHNR, CDR2 FQNEAQ (reference sequence). V lost 1 base and J lost 3; bases outside the gene matches: 4.